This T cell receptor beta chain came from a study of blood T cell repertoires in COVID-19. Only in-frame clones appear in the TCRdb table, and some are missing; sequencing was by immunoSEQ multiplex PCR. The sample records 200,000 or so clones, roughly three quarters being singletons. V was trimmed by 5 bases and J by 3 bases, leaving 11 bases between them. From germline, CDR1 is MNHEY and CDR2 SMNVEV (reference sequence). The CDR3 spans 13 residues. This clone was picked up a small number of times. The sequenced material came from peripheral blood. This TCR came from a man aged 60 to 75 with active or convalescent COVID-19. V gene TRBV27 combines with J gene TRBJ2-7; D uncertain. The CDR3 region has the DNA TGTGCCAGCAGTCCGAGAGGTAGCTACGAGCAGTACTTC. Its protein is CASSPRGSYEQYF.